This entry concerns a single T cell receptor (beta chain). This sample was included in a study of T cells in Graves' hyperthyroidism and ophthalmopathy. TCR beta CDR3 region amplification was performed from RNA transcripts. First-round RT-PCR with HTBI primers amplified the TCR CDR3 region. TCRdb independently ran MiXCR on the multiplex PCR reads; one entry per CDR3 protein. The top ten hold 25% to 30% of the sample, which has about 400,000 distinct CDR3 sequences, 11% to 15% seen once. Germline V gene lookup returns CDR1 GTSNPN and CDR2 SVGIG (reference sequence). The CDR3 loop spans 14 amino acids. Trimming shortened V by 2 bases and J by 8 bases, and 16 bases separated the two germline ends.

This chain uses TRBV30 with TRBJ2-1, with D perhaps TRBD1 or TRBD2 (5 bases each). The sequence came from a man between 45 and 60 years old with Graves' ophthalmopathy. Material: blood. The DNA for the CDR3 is TGTGCCTGGAGTTGGGGGAACGGGAATCATGAGCAGTTCTTC. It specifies CAWSWGNGNHEQFF.